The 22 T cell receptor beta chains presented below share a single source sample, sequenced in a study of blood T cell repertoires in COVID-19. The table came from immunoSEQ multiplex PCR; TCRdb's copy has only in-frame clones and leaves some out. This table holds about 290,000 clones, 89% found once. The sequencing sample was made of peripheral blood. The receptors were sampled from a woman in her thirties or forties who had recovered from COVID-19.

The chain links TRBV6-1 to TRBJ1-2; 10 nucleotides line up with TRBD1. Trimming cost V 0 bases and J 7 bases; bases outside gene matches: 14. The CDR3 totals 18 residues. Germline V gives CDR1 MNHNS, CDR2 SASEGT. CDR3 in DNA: TGTGCCAGCAGTGAAGCAGGAGGAGGCCCGGGACAGGGGTCTGGCTACACCTTC. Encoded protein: CASSEAGGGPGQGSGYTF.

DNA for the CDR3: TGTGCCAGCCGGACCGATGTAGGACCGGGGAACGAGCAGTACTTC. Translating gives CASRTDVGPGNEQYF. The J gene is TRBJ2-7, the V gene TRBV11-1, with a weak D call TRBD2 (5 bases). V was trimmed by 8 bases and J by 5 bases, leaving 22 bases between them. This CDR3 is built from 15 residues. Germline V gene lookup returns CDR1 SGHAT and CDR2 FQDESV (reference sequence).

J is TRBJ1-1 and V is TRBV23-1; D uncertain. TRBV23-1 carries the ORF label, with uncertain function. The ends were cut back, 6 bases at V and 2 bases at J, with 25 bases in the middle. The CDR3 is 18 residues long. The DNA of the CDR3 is TGCGCCAGCAGCCGAAATTGTGGTTGGGAGGCCGACAACACTGAAGCTTTCTTT. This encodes CASSRNCGWEADNTEAFF.

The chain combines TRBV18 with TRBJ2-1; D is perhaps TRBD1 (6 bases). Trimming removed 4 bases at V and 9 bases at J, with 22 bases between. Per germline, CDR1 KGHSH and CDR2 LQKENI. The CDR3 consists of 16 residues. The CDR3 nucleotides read TGTGCCAGCTCACTCGACCCTGGTTTGGGGGCGTCTGAGCAGTTCTTC. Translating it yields CASSLDPGLGASEQFF.

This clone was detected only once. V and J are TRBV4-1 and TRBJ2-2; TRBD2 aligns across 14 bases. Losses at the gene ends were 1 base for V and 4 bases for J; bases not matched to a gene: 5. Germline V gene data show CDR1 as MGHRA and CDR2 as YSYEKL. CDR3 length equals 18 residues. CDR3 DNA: TGCGCCAGCAGCCAAGGACTAGCGGGAGGGGGACGCACCGGGGAGCTGTTTTTT. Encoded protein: CASSQGLAGGGRTGELFF.

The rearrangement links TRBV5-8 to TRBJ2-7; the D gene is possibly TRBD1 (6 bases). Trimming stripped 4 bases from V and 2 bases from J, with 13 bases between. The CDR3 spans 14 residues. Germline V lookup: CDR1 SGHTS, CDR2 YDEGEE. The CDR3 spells CASSEGTRAYEQYF. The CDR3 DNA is TGTGCCAGCAGCGAGGGGACACGCGCCTACGAGCAGTACTTC.

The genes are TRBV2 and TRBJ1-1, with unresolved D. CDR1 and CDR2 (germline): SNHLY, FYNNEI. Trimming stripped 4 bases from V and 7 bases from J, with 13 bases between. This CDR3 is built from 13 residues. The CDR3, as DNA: TGTGCCAGCAGTGCCCGATGGGCCCTTGAAGCTTTCTTT. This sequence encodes CASSARWALEAFF.

The CDR3 DNA reads TGTGCCAGCAGCCGACGGGGGGTAGCGGGAAGACGAGGCACCGGGGAGCTGTTTTTT. This encodes CASSRRGVAGRRGTGELFF. V is TRBV13 and J is TRBJ2-2; TRBD2 aligns across 8 bases. V shed 5 bases, J shed 4 bases, and the junction held 18 bases outside the gene matches. Looked up from germline, CDR1 is PRHDT and CDR2 is FYEKMQ (reference sequence). This CDR3 has 19 amino acids.

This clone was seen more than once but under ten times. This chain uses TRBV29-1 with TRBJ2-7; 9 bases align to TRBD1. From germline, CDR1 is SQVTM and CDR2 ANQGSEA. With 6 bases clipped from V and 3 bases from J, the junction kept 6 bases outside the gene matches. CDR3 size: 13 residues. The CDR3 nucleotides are TGCAGCGTGCCGGGACAGGGCCTCTACGAGCAGTACTTC. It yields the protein CSVPGQGLYEQYF.

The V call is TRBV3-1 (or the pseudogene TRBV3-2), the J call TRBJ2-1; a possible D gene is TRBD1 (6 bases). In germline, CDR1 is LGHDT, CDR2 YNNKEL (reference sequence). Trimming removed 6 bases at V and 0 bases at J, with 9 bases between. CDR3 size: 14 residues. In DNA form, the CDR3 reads TGTGCCAGCAGTACAGGGAGCTCCTACAATGAGCAGTTCTTC. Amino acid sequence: CASSTGSSYNEQFF.

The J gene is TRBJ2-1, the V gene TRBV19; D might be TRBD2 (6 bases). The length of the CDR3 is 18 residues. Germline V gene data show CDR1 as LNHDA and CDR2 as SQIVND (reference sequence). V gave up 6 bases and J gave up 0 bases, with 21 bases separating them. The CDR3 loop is CASSTSGDSISSYNEQFF. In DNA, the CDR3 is TGTGCCAGTAGCACCTCGGGGGACTCCATCTCCTCCTACAATGAGCAGTTCTTC.

CDR3 sequence reads: CASSVEGATGWSYEQYF. The CDR3 DNA is TGTGCCAGCAGCGTAGAGGGAGCGACAGGGTGGTCCTACGAGCAGTACTTC. The chain couples TRBV9 to TRBJ2-7; 7 nucleotides line up with TRBD1. V shed 0 bases and J 1 base; nucleotides not matched to a gene: 10. Germline CDR1 is SGDLS and CDR2 is YYNGEE. The CDR3 is 17 amino acids.

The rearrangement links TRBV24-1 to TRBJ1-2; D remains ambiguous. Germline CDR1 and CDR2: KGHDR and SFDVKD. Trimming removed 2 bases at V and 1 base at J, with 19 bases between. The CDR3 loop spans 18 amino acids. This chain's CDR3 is CATSDSRYGDQSNYGYTF. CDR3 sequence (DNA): TGTGCCACCAGTGATTCCCGCTACGGAGACCAAAGTAACTATGGCTACACCTTC.

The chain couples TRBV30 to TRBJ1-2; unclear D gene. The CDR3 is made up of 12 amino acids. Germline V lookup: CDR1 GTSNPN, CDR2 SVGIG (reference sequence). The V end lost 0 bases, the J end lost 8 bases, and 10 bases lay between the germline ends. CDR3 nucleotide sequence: TGTGCCTGGAGTGTAGGAGGGTCCGGCTACACCTTC. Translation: CAWSVGGSGYTF.

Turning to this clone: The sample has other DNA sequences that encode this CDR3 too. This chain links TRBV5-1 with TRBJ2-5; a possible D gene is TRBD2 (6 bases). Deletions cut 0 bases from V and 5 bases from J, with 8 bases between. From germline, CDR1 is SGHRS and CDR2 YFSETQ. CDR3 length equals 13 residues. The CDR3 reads CASSLGGGETQYF. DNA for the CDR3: TGCGCCAGCAGCTTGGGCGGAGGGGAGACCCAGTACTTC.

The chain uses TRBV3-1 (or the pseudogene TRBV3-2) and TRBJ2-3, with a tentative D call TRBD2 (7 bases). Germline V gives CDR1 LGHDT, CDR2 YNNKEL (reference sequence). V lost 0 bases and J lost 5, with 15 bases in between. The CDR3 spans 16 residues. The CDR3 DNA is TGTGCCAGCAGCCAAGATCTTGCGGGGGCTGGAGATACGCAGTATTTT. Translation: CASSQDLAGAGDTQYF.

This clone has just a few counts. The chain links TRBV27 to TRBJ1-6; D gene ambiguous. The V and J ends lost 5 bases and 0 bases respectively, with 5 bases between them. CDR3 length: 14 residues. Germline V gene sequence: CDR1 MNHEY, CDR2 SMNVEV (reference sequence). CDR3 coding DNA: TGTGCCAGCAGTCTGAGCTCCTATAATTCACCCCTCCACTTT. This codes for CASSLSSYNSPLHF.

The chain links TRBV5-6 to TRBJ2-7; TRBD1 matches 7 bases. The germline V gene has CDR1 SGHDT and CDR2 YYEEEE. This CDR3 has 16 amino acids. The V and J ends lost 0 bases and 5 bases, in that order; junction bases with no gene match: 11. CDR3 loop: CASSLVDVRGIHEQYF. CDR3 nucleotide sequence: TGTGCCAGCAGCTTGGTCGACGTCAGGGGGATCCACGAGCAGTACTTC.

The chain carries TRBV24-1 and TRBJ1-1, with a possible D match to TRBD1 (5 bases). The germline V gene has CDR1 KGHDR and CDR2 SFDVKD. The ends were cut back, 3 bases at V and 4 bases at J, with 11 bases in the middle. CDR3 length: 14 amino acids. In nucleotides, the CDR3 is TGTGCCACCAGTGATGGGTGGGGGGGCACTGAAGCTTTCTTT. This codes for CATSDGWGGTEAFF.

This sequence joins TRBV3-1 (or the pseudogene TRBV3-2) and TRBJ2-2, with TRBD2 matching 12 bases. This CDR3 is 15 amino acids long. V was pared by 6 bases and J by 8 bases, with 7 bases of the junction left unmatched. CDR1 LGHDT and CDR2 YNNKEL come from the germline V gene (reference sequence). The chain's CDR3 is CASRPSGRGAGELFF. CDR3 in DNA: TGTGCCAGCAGGCCTAGCGGGAGGGGAGCGGGGGAGCTGTTTTTT.

CDR3 bases: TGTGCCAGCAGCTCTAGGGACAGTTGGAACTATGGCTACACCTTC. It specifies CASSSRDSWNYGYTF. V and J are TRBV7-9 and TRBJ1-2; 7 bases are a match to TRBD1. Unmatched junction bases numbered 7, after V lost 4 bases and J lost 2 bases. The CDR3 spans 15 residues. Germline V gene sequence: CDR1 SEHNR, CDR2 FQNEAQ (reference sequence).

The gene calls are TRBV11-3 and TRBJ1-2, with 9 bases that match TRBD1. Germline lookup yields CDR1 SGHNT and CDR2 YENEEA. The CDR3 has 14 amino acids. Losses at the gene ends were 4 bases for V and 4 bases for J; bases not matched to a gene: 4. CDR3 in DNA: TGTGCCAGCAGCTCCGGGACAGGGCCCTATGGCTACACCTTC. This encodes CASSSGTGPYGYTF.